This TCR beta chain emerged from a study of T cell repertoires in cytomegalovirus infection. Study-level background: Public TCR beta signatures provided an indication of both CMV infection and a matching HLA type.

TCRdb redid the calling of the reads with MiXCR, one entry per CDR3 protein. The repertoire holds just under 500,000 distinct CDR3 sequences, with roughly a third as singletons. Concerning this clonotype: The antigen remains unidentified.

V was shortened by 0 bases and J by 0 bases, with 12 bases between the two germline ends. The CDR3 spans 16 residues. Germline V lookup: CDR1 SGHRS, CDR2 YFSETQ. The TCR sequence derives from a human donor in good health (CMV status not recorded). Some clones in this sample may be carry-over from other donors' samples. The input for sequencing was cultured PBMCs, taken from culture after CMV antigen stimulation. The V call is TRBV5-1, the J call TRBJ1-1; tentatively, D is TRBD1 (5 bases). CDR3 residues: CASSLEHGTVNTEAFF. In DNA form, the CDR3 reads TGCGCCAGCAGCTTGGAACACGGGACGGTGAACACTGAAGCTTTCTTT. The full variable domain, completed using reference TRBV5-1 and TRBJ1-1, is KAGVTQTPRYLIKTRGQQVTLSCSPISGHRSVSWYQQTPGQGLQFLFEYFSETQRNKGNFPGRFSGRQFSNSRSEMNVSTLELGDSALYLCASSLEHGTVNTEAFFGQGTRLTVV.